This TCR beta chain came from a study of T-cell reconstitution after alpha-beta-depleted transplantation in children. Study-level results: As was reported, about two months after transplant, alpha-beta T cells came from several hundred expanded graft clones. Day-60 TCRbeta diversity that was high in some patients was derived from surviving recipient T cells and thymic progenitors. One year post-transplant, T-cell counts and diversity were largely derived from T cells produced anew.

Library preparation (for TCRbeta) was performed with unique molecular identifiers. TCRdb reprocessed the PCR reads with MiXCR, giving one entry per CDR3 protein. The repertoire holds 200,000 to 250,000 distinct CDR3 sequences, with about 24% as singletons. In the case of this clonotype: The antigen remains undetermined.

V shed 2 bases and J shed 2 bases, with 24 bases lying between them. This CDR3 spans 19 amino acids. Germline V CDR1 and CDR2: MGHRA, YSYEKL. The chain recombines TRBV4-1 with TRBJ2-5; no clear D. The sequencing used PBMCs, mostly from graft donor cells, collected 360 days after TCRalphabeta/CD19-depleted stem cell transplant. This TCR derives from a female patient younger than 10 who had a stem cell transplant for congenital amegakaryocytic thrombocytopenia, so the T cells may come from the graft donor. The CDR3 loop reads CASSQFGPYPTQLQETQYF. As DNA, the CDR3 is TGCGCCAGCAGCCAATTTGGGCCCTACCCGACCCAGCTTCAAGAGACCCAGTACTTC.